The 27 T cell receptor beta chains below come from one sample, sequenced in a study of cytomegalovirus exposure and HLA in healthy donors. PCR employed 60 Vbeta and 13 Jbeta primers. Only in-frame clones appear in the TCRdb table, and some are missing; sequencing was by immunoSEQ multiplex PCR. The sample contains around 100,000 clones, around four fifths of which appear only once. Source material: PBMCs. Receptors were obtained from a man under 40 in good health and CMV-seronegative.

The chain recombines TRBV7-2 with TRBJ1-4; the match to TRBD1 covers 7 bases. The trim removed 1 base at V and 5 bases at J, leaving 4 bases unmatched. This CDR3 is 15 amino acids long. The germline V gene has CDR1 SGHTA and CDR2 FQGNSA. In nucleotides, the CDR3 is TGTGCCAGCAGCTTAGTTCCGGGACAGAATGAAAAACTGTTTTTT. Translated, it gives CASSLVPGQNEKLFF.

This clone was seen more than once but under ten times. This sequence joins TRBV6-5 and TRBJ1-1, with D unresolved. V gave up 4 bases and J gave up 5 bases, with 20 bases separating them. Per the germline V gene, CDR1 is MNHEY and CDR2 is SVGAGI. CDR3 length: 16 amino acids. The CDR3 spells CASSSQNPIRVTEAFF. CDR3 DNA sequence: TGTGCCAGCAGTTCCCAGAACCCTATCCGGGTTACTGAAGCTTTCTTT.

This clone has just a few counts. The CDR3 bases are TGTGCCAGCAGCTTAGCCGGGACTCCCTCCTACGAGCAGTACTTC. It translates to CASSLAGTPSYEQYF. The chain uses TRBV7-9 and TRBJ2-7, with D possibly matching TRBD2 (6 bases). V was clipped by 0 bases and J by 0 bases, with 9 bases between them. From germline, CDR1 is SEHNR and CDR2 FQNEAQ (reference sequence). The CDR3 length is 15 residues.

The chain links TRBV28 to TRBJ2-2; TRBD2 is a possible D gene (6 bases). Germline CDR1 MDHEN, CDR2 SYDVKM. Trimming took 7 bases from V and 1 from J, leaving 10 bases between them. This CDR3 has 14 residues. This CDR3 reads CASNQGGNTGELFF. CDR3 nucleotides: TGTGCCAGCAACCAGGGAGGGAACACCGGGGAGCTGTTTTTT.

In its sample, this clone was seen a few times. The chain employs TRBV5-4 and TRBJ1-2; TRBD1 is a possible D gene (5 bases). There are 14 residues in the CDR3. Germline V gene sequence: CDR1 SGHNT, CDR2 YYREEE (reference sequence). Trimming took off 0 bases at V and 3 bases at J, with 9 bases between the two ends. The chain's CDR3 is CASSLAGNDYGYTF. In nucleotides, the CDR3 is TGTGCCAGCAGCTTGGCAGGGAACGACTATGGCTACACCTTC.

Remarks on this clone: Other DNA variants within this sample encode the same CDR3. The rearrangement uses TRBV5-1 and TRBJ2-5; 10 bases align to TRBD1. V was clipped by 2 bases and J by 3 bases; unmatched bases: 1. Germline V gene data show CDR1 as SGHRS and CDR2 as YFSETQ. The CDR3 has 14 amino acids. The CDR3 sequence: CASSLGTGEETQYF. The CDR3 DNA follows: TGCGCCAGCAGCTTAGGGACAGGGGAAGAGACCCAGTACTTC.

This clone was seen just once. The rearrangement links TRBV4-3 to TRBJ2-7, with D maybe TRBD1 (6 bases). The V end lost 3 bases, the J end lost 3 bases, and 15 bases lay between the germline ends. The germline V gene encodes CDR1 LGHNA and CDR2 YSLEER. This CDR3 has 15 residues. CDR3 loop: CASSQDRDTFYEQYF. Here the CDR3 DNA reads TGCGCCAGCAGCCAGGACCGGGACACCTTCTACGAGCAGTACTTC.

The gene calls are TRBV2 and TRBJ2-7, with D possibly matching TRBD2 (5 bases). V lost 8 bases and J 0 bases, leaving 8 bases between the germline ends. Per the germline V gene, CDR1 is SNHLY and CDR2 is FYNNEI. The CDR3 runs to 12 residues. The CDR3 loop is CASAGGSYEQYF. CDR3 coding DNA: TGTGCCAGCGCGGGCGGCTCCTACGAGCAGTACTTC.

This clone was picked up a small number of times. The chain couples TRBV6-5 to TRBJ1-2, with a possible D match to TRBD1 (5 bases). CDR1 and CDR2 from the germline V gene are MNHEY and SVGAGI. Trimming shortened V by 2 bases and J by 4 bases, and 11 bases separated the two germline ends. The CDR3 has 14 residues. CDR3 residues: CASSYTAGLYGYTF. The CDR3 DNA follows: TGTGCCAGCAGTTACACGGCAGGGCTCTATGGCTACACCTTC.

This clone was observed a handful of times. The chain combines TRBV4-3 with TRBJ2-6; maybe TRBD1 (6 bases). Trimming cost V 0 bases and J 4 bases, with 10 bases left between them. Per germline, CDR1 LGHNA and CDR2 YSLEER. This CDR3 is built from 16 residues. The CDR3 here is CASSQDAGVGANVLTF. Written as DNA, the CDR3 is TGCGCCAGCAGCCAAGATGCAGGGGTCGGGGCCAACGTCCTGACTTTC.

The chain combines TRBV9 with TRBJ1-4; D unclear. CDR3 length equals 13 residues. Trimming left V 3 bases short and J 12 bases short, with 15 bases between. Germline V gene data show CDR1 as SGDLS and CDR2 as YYNGEE. The CDR3 loop is CASSDGRGRELFF. The CDR3 DNA follows: TGTGCCAGCAGCGACGGCCGAGGGAGGGAACTGTTTTTT.

The rearrangement uses TRBV19 and TRBJ2-7, with a possible D match to TRBD1 (5 bases). CDR1 is LNHDA, CDR2 SQIVND, per germline (reference sequence). CDR3 length: 13 residues. Trimming shortened V by 3 bases and J by 3 bases, and 9 bases separated the two germline ends. The CDR3 reads CASSMARGYEQYF. DNA of the CDR3: TGTGCCAGTAGTATGGCTAGGGGCTACGAGCAGTACTTC.

The V and J genes are TRBV4-3 and TRBJ1-1; no reliable D call. CDR3 length: 13 residues. Germline V lookup: CDR1 LGHNA, CDR2 YSLEER. Trimming removed 1 base from V and 1 base from J, with 4 bases in between. CDR3 sequence: CASSQGRNTEAFF. CDR3 sequence (DNA): TGCGCCAGCAGCCAAGGTAGGAACACTGAAGCTTTCTTT.

Worth noting for this clone: This CDR3 is also generated by other DNA sequences in the sample. This chain uses TRBV5-1 with TRBJ2-5; no firm D call. The CDR3 has 14 residues. With 0 bases removed from V and 2 bases from J, the gap between germline ends came to 8 bases. CDR1 and CDR2 from the germline V gene are SGHRS and YFSETQ. The chain's CDR3 is CASSLGSTQETQYF. The CDR3 nucleotides are TGCGCCAGCAGCTTGGGGTCGACTCAAGAGACCCAGTACTTC. Complete variable domain (other parts from reference TRBV5-1 and TRBJ2-5): KAGVTQTPRYLIKTRGQQVTLSCSPISGHRSVSWYQQTPGQGLQFLFEYFSETQRNKGNFPGRFSGRQFSNSRSEMNVSTLELGDSALYLCASSLGSTQETQYFGPGTRLLVL.

The chain has TRBV7-9 and TRBJ1-1; tentatively, D is TRBD1 (5 bases). V was trimmed by 5 bases and J by 0 bases, leaving 7 bases between them. The CDR3 contains 13 residues. Germline values: CDR1 SEHNR, CDR2 FQNEAQ (reference sequence). The CDR3 sequence is CASSPQVNTEAFF. The CDR3 coding sequence is TGTGCCAGCAGCCCACAGGTGAACACTGAAGCTTTCTTT.

In nucleotides, the CDR3 is TGCGCCAGCAGCTTGGTTTCAGGGCGGAACACTGAAGCTTTCTTT. Translating gives CASSLVSGRNTEAFF. The V and J genes are TRBV5-1 and TRBJ1-1; D is possibly TRBD1 (5 bases). The V gene's germline CDR1 is SGHRS and CDR2 YFSETQ. CDR3 size: 15 residues. The V and J ends lost 0 bases and 1 base respectively, with 10 bases between them.

This clone turned up a few times. The chain carries TRBV7-2 and TRBJ1-2, with D unresolved. In germline, CDR1 is SGHTA, CDR2 FQGNSA. V lost 0 bases to trimming and J lost 8 bases, with 19 bases between them. The CDR3 sequence is 16 residues long. This chain's CDR3 is CASSLARADWSTGYTF. Here the CDR3 DNA reads TGTGCCAGCAGCTTAGCGCGGGCCGACTGGAGTACGGGCTACACCTTC.

This chain joins TRBV7-2 and TRBJ1-4; a weak D match, TRBD1 (6 bases). The germline V gene encodes CDR1 SGHTA and CDR2 FQGNSA. V was cut by 5 bases and J by 6 bases, with 16 bases left in between. The CDR3 contains 15 residues. Here the CDR3 DNA reads TGTGCCAGCAGCACAGAAGGACAGAGCTATGAAAAACTGTTTTTT. Amino acids: CASSTEGQSYEKLFF.

V gene TRBV6-5 combines with J gene TRBJ1-3; tentatively, D is TRBD1 (6 bases). V shed 6 bases and J shed 4 bases, with 16 bases lying between them. The CDR3 spans 15 residues. Germline V lookup: CDR1 MNHEY, CDR2 SVGAGI. The CDR3 reads CASSRRGAKGNTIYF. As DNA, the CDR3 is TGTGCCAGCAGCCGACGGGGGGCGAAAGGAAACACCATATATTTT.

This chain uses TRBV10-3 with TRBJ1-5, with D unresolved. V lost 0 bases to trimming and J lost 5 bases, with 11 bases between them. The CDR3 runs 15 residues. Germline lookup yields CDR1 ENHRY and CDR2 SYGVKD. In DNA, the CDR3 is TGTGCCATCAGTGAGTCGACCACCCAGGATCAGCCCCAGCATTTT. Encoded protein: CAISESTTQDQPQHF.

The chain couples TRBV19 to TRBJ2-7; no clear D. Trimming left V 5 bases short and J 0 bases short, with 11 bases between. The CDR3 has 14 residues. Per germline, CDR1 LNHDA and CDR2 SQIVND (reference sequence). CDR3 sequence reads: CASSLLFSSYEQYF. The CDR3 DNA reads as TGTGCCAGTAGTCTACTTTTCTCCTCCTACGAGCAGTACTTC.

The chain couples TRBV30 to TRBJ1-1; D gene ambiguous. V gave up 3 bases and J gave up 5 bases, with 10 bases separating them. This CDR3 has 12 residues. Looked up from germline, CDR1 is GTSNPN and CDR2 is SVGIG (reference sequence). DNA of the CDR3: TGTGCCTGGAGCGTACAGAGTACTGAAGCTTTCTTT. Translation gives CAWSVQSTEAFF.

The gene calls are TRBV6-5 and TRBJ1-2; D may be TRBD1 (6 bases). This CDR3 is 14 amino acids long. Germline V gene data show CDR1 as MNHEY and CDR2 as SVGAGI. The V end lost 6 bases, the J end lost 0 bases, and 11 bases lay between the germline ends. The CDR3 bases are TGTGCCAGCAGCCCGGGACACTCTAACTATGGCTACACCTTC. Translating gives CASSPGHSNYGYTF.

The V call is TRBV9, the J call TRBJ1-1; no clear D gene. V lost 2 bases, J lost 4 bases, and 12 bases lay in between. The germline gives CDR1 SGDLS, CDR2 YYNGEE. This CDR3 contains 14 residues. CDR3 loop: CASSVGNRGTEAFF. The CDR3 DNA sequence: TGTGCCAGCAGCGTCGGGAACCGTGGCACTGAAGCTTTCTTT. Looking up the rest from reference TRBV9 and TRBJ1-1 gives the full variable domain: DSGVTQTPKHLITATGQRVTLRCSPRSGDLSVYWYQQSLDQGLQFLIQYYNGEERAKGNILERFSAQQFPDLHSELNLSSLELGDSALYFCASSVGNRGTEAFFGQGTRLTVV.

V usage is TRBV2 and J usage is TRBJ1-1, with 10 bases that match TRBD1. CDR3 size: 12 residues. With V trimmed by 10 bases and J by 11 bases, 10 bases remained unmatched. Germline CDR1 and CDR2: SNHLY and FYNNEI. For the CDR3, the DNA is TGTGCCATGTCATCCGGGACAGGGGTCGCTTTCTTT. Translated, it gives CAMSSGTGVAFF.

CDR3 sequence: CASSSGGLSYNSPLHF. CDR3 in DNA: TGTGCCAGCAGCTCAGGCGGGCTCTCCTATAATTCACCCCTCCACTTT. The chain employs TRBV7-9 and TRBJ1-6, with D unclear. The CDR3 covers 16 residues. Germline V gene sequence: CDR1 SEHNR, CDR2 FQNEAQ (reference sequence). V was pared by 4 bases and J by 0 bases, with 10 bases between.

The chain joins TRBV30 to TRBJ1-6; 7 bases line up with TRBD1. Germline V lookup: CDR1 GTSNPN, CDR2 SVGIG (reference sequence). The length of the CDR3 is 14 residues. V gave up 2 bases and J gave up 9 bases; unmatched junction bases: 7. This CDR3 reads CAWSPTGYGSPLHF. The CDR3 bases are TGTGCCTGGAGTCCGACAGGGTACGGTTCACCCCTCCACTTT.